The rows below give T cell receptor beta chains drawn from one sample of a study of T cells in Graves' hyperthyroidism and ophthalmopathy. TCRdb re-called the multiplex PCR reads with MiXCR, one entry per CDR3 protein. This sample yields about 570,000 distinct CDR3 sequences, of which less than 15% are seen a single time; about 15% belongs to the top ten. The specimen sequenced was blood. Every receptor here comes from a woman aged 35 to 49 with Graves' hyperthyroidism. CDR3s include the opening cysteine and the closing phenylalanine or tryptophan. A D gene is named only where the DNA matches it firmly. Expanded clones are given a class, and other clones once, few, many or no size at all.

j_gene	abundance	d_gene	v_gene	CDR3nt	CDR3aa
TRBJ2-7	few	TRBD1	TRBV6-1	TGTGCCAGCAGATCGGGACAGGTCTCTTCCTACGAGCAGTACTTC	CASRSGQVSSYEQYF
TRBJ1-2	once	.	TRBV6-1	TGTGCCAGCAGTGAGCCGGGTCGTAAGGACTATGGCTACACCTTC	CASSEPGRKDYGYTF
TRBJ1-4	few	TRBD1	TRBV20-1	TGCAGTGCTAGGGGACAGGGCTCCCCAACTAATGAAAAACTGTTTTTT	CSARGQGSPTNEKLFF
TRBJ1-6	many	TRBD1	TRBV12-3/TRBV12-4	TGTGCCAGCAGTCCGCCGGGACAGAATTCACCCCTCCACTTT	CASSPPGQNSPLHF
TRBJ2-1	many	.	TRBV10-3	TGTGCCATCAGCGACAGTAATCGGCCCAGCGATGAGCAGTTCTTC	CAISDSNRPSDEQFF
TRBJ2-7	few	TRBD1	TRBV6-1	TGTGCCAGCAGTGGGAGGCCGGGACAGAAGGGCGAGCAGTACTTC	CASSGRPGQKGEQYF
TRBJ1-5	.	.	TRBV6-5	TGTGCCAGCAGTTACTCGGCGAATAGCAATCAGCCCCAGCATTTT	CASSYSANSNQPQHF
TRBJ2-3	.	.	TRBV5-1	TGCGCCAGCAGCTTGGGACAGCAGGCAGATACGCAGTATTTT	CASSLGQQADTQYF
TRBJ2-1	many	TRBD2	TRBV20-1	TGTAGTGCTAGCCGACTAGCGGGAGGCAATGAGCAGTTCTTC	CSASRLAGGNEQFF
TRBJ2-5	many	.	TRBV20-1	TGCAGTGCTAGAGACTGGGGGACCTCCAATGATGAGACCCAGTACTTC	CSARDWGTSNDETQYF
TRBJ2-3	many	.	TRBV11-2	TGTGCCAGCAGCCCGGCGGGCGCAGATACGCAGTATTTT	CASSPAGADTQYF
TRBJ2-2	many	TRBD1	TRBV18	TGTGCCAGCTCACCATGGACAGGGAACCAGTACACCGGGGAGCTGTTTTTT	CASSPWTGNQYTGELFF
TRBJ2-5	many	.	TRBV7-2	TGTGCCAGCAGCTTCACACCCGAAGAGACCCAGTACTTC	CASSFTPEETQYF
TRBJ2-5	few	.	TRBV7-9	TGTGCCAGCAGCCCCTATGGACAGACCCAAGGGACCCAGTACTTC	CASSPYGQTQGTQYF
TRBJ2-5	few	.	TRBV19	TGTGCCAGTAGCCAAGACTTCCAAGAGACCCAGTACTTC	CASSQDFQETQYF
TRBJ1-5	.	TRBD1	TRBV28	TGTGCCAGCAGCCCTCCTGCCAGGGGGAATCAGCCCCAGCATTTT	CASSPPARGNQPQHF
TRBJ1-5	many	.	TRBV5-1	TGCGCCAGCAGCTTGGAGGAGGGAATCTCTAGCAATCAGCCCCAGCATTTT	CASSLEEGISSNQPQHF
TRBJ1-2	few	TRBD1	TRBV20-1	TGCAGGGGGGCGGGACAGGGCTTTGGCTACACCTTC	CRGAGQGFGYTF
TRBJ2-7	many	.	TRBV11-1	TGTGCCAGCAGCTTAGGACAGGTCTCCTACGAGCAGTACTTC	CASSLGQVSYEQYF
TRBJ2-2	many	.	TRBV5-1	TGCGCCAGCAGCTTAAGGGAAACCACCGGGGAGCTGTTTTTT	CASSLRETTGELFF
TRBJ2-7	.	.	TRBV10-2	TGCGCCAGCAGTGCAGAGGGCGCACACTCCTACGAGCAGTACTTC	CASSAEGAHSYEQYF
TRBJ2-7	many	TRBD1	TRBV6-1	TGTGCCAGCAGGGGCGGGACAGGACTTCGCTACGAGCAGTACTTC	CASRGGTGLRYEQYF
TRBJ1-2	few	.	TRBV6-1	TGTGCCAGCAGTGAAGGGCGGGCTTATGGCTACACCTTC	CASSEGRAYGYTF
TRBJ1-2	many	.	TRBV28	TGTGCCAGCAGTTTAAGATCAGGGTCCGGCTACACCTTC	CASSLRSGSGYTF
TRBJ2-1	.	TRBD1	TRBV5-1	TGCGCCAGCAGCTTGGCCGGGACAGCTTACAATGAGCAGTTCTTC	CASSLAGTAYNEQFF
TRBJ2-7	many	TRBD2	TRBV12-3/TRBV12-4	TGTGCCAGCAGTTCCGGGACTAGCGGAAATTCCTACGAGCAGTACTTC	CASSSGTSGNSYEQYF
TRBJ1-6	many	.	TRBV3-1	TGTGCCAGCAGCCAATCACAGGGCAATTCACCCCTCCACTTT	CASSQSQGNSPLHF
TRBJ2-7	many	TRBD1	TRBV6-1	TGTGCCAGCACCAAAGGGGGACAGGAGAACGAGCAGTACTTC	CASTKGGQENEQYF
TRBJ1-6	many	.	TRBV6-1	TGTGCCAGCAGGCGCAGGGATTCACCCCTCCACTTT	CASRRRDSPLHF
TRBJ1-3	many	.	TRBV30	TGTGCCTGGAGTGTACTAGGCAGTGCGGCCATATATTTT	CAWSVLGSAAIYF
TRBJ2-1	.	TRBD1	TRBV27	TGTGCCAGCAGTCCAGGGGGCCTACCCTACAATGAGCAGTTCTTC	CASSPGGLPYNEQFF
TRBJ2-2	many	TRBD1	TRBV5-1	TGCGCCAGCAGCCGATCCGGGACAGGGGGCTTGGTTACCGGGGAGCTGTTTTTT	CASSRSGTGGLVTGELFF
TRBJ1-4	many	TRBD1	TRBV6-1	TGTGCCAGCATCTCGACAGGGCGTAATGAAAAACTGTTTTTT	CASISTGRNEKLFF
TRBJ2-1	many	TRBD1	TRBV11-2	TGTGCCAGCAGCTTACATGGACAGGGACGGTACAATGAGCAGTTCTTC	CASSLHGQGRYNEQFF
TRBJ1-5	few	.	TRBV15	TGTGCCACCAGCAGTGACCGGGAAGGGGGAACGCCCCAGCATTTT	CATSSDREGGTPQHF
TRBJ2-3	many	TRBD2	TRBV30	TGTGCCTGGAGTGTAGGTCGAGGACTAGCGGGAGGTTCAGATACGCAGTATTTT	CAWSVGRGLAGGSDTQYF